A single sample gave rise to the 26 T cell receptor beta chains below, sequenced in a study of metastatic and nonmetastatic thyroid tumors. Before thyroid surgery, none of the patients had received any treatment. TCRdb reprocessed the PCR reads via MiXCR. The table has about 6,100 clones, approximately 32% seen once. Sequenced sample: adjacent normal tissue. These TCRs come from a female donor with papillary thyroid cancer or a benign thyroid nodule (not recorded which). Some clones in this sample may be carry-over from other donors' samples.

The chain links TRBV16 to TRBJ2-1, with TRBD2 identical over 15 bases. Trimming removed 4 bases from V and 0 bases from J; junction bases left unmatched: 7. The CDR3 is 19 residues long. CDR1 is KGHSY, CDR2 FQNENV, per germline. The CDR3 nucleotides are TGTGCCAGCAGCCTAGGGACTAGCGGGGGGCGAAGCTCCTACAATGAGCAGTTCTTC. Translating it yields CASSLGTSGGRSSYNEQFF.

Worth noting for this clone: The final CDR3 position lacks the conserved phenylalanine or tryptophan, pointing to a likely read error. This chain uses TRBV19 with TRBJ2-7; tentatively, D is TRBD2 (6 bases). The V end lost 5 bases, the J end lost 0 bases, and 14 bases lay between the germline ends. The CDR3 loop spans 15 amino acids. CDR1 is LNHDA and CDR2 is SQIVND in the germline V gene (reference sequence). The CDR3 DNA is TGTGCCAGTAGTTGGGACTCCTCATGCTCCTACGAGCAGTACAAC. Translating it yields CASSWDSSCSYEQYN.

This clone showed up just a few times. This sequence joins TRBV28 and TRBJ1-2; 8 bases fit TRBD1. CDR1 is MDHEN, CDR2 SYDVKM, per germline. This CDR3 has 16 amino acids. The V and J ends lost 5 bases and 7 bases, in that order; junction bases with no gene match: 15. For the CDR3, the DNA is TGTGCCAGCAGTAACCCCCTGGCAGGGGGCGTAATTGGCTACACCTTC. Translation gives CASSNPLAGGVIGYTF.

This clone has a handful of counts. The V call is TRBV7-2, the J call TRBJ1-2, with D uncertain. Deletions cut 1 base from V and 4 bases from J, with 16 bases between. Germline lookup yields CDR1 SGHTA and CDR2 FQGNSA. The CDR3 is 16 residues long. CDR3 loop: CASSLGVSPGGYGYTF. CDR3 nucleotide sequence: TGTGCCAGCAGCTTAGGGGTAAGCCCCGGTGGCTATGGCTACACCTTC.

This clone is medium-sized. The J gene is TRBJ1-6, the V gene TRBV2, with 8 bases aligning to TRBD1. This CDR3 is built from 13 residues. The germline gives CDR1 SNHLY, CDR2 FYNNEI. J lost 10 bases, V lost 7 bases, and 6 bases had no gene match. DNA of the CDR3: TGTGCCAGCACGCTGGACAGGGCATCACCCCTCCACTTT. Its protein is CASTLDRASPLHF.

This clone was observed a handful of times. The chain employs TRBV3-1 and TRBJ1-2; D gene ambiguous. The CDR3 contains 14 residues. Germline CDR1 is LGHDT and CDR2 is YNNKEL (reference sequence). Trimming cost V 3 bases and J 2 bases, with 10 bases left between them. The CDR3 DNA reads as TGTGCCAGCAGCCAGTTCTTAGGAAACTATGGCTACACCTTC. Translated, it gives CASSQFLGNYGYTF.

CDR3: CASSPGTGTMTEAFF. CDR3 in DNA: TGTGCCAGCAGCCCCGGGACAGGGACGATGACTGAAGCTTTCTTT. The chain carries TRBV7-2 and TRBJ1-1; TRBD1 matches 9 bases. CDR1 and CDR2 (germline): SGHTA, FQGNSA. The V and J ends lost 5 bases and 5 bases, in that order; junction bases with no gene match: 9. The CDR3 spans 15 residues.

The chain combines TRBV20-1 with TRBJ2-7; TRBD1 might be the D (6 bases). This CDR3 region has 13 residues. CDR1 and CDR2 (germline): DFQATT, SNEGSKA (reference sequence). Trimming shortened V by 3 bases and J by 9 bases, and 18 bases separated the two germline ends. The CDR3 DNA reads as TGCAGTGCTAGGATCACAGGGAGTACGGGGCAGTACTTC. Translated: CSARITGSTGQYF.

The chain couples TRBV7-9 to TRBJ2-5; either TRBD1 or TRBD2 may supply D (6 bases each). CDR3 size: 15 residues. From germline, CDR1 is SEHNR and CDR2 FQNEAQ (reference sequence). The V end was cut by 3 bases, the J end by 2 bases, with 13 bases between. This chain's CDR3 is CASSLWGAEQETQYF. The CDR3 DNA sequence: TGTGCCAGCAGCTTGTGGGGGGCGGAGCAAGAGACCCAGTACTTC.

Regarding this clone: Other nucleotide sequences from this sample produce the same CDR3. The genes are TRBV30 and TRBJ2-7, with TRBD1 identical over 7 bases. This CDR3 has 14 residues. The germline V gene encodes CDR1 GTSNPN and CDR2 SVGIG (reference sequence). The ends lost 0 bases at V and 2 bases at J; junction bases unmatched: 4. In nucleotides, the CDR3 is TGTGCCTGGAGTGTTTCCGGGACAGCCTACGAGCAGTACTTC. Translating it yields CAWSVSGTAYEQYF.

This clone was picked up a small number of times. V is TRBV28 and J is TRBJ1-6; TRBD1 agrees at 9 bases. Trimming took 10 bases from V and 9 from J; bases not matched to a gene: 10. Germline lookup yields CDR1 MDHEN and CDR2 SYDVKM. CDR3 length: 14 amino acids. CDR3 in amino acids: CATFGTGLASPLHF. CDR3 DNA sequence: TGTGCCACCTTTGGGACAGGGTTAGCTTCACCCCTCCACTTT.

The V and J genes are TRBV20-1 and TRBJ2-3, with 16 positions matching TRBD2. Per the germline V gene, CDR1 is DFQATT and CDR2 is SNEGSKA (reference sequence). V trimming: 0 bases; J trimming: 4 bases; junction bases outside the gene matches: 7. This CDR3 comprises 18 residues. This CDR3 reads CSARDPGLAGGPPDTQYF. CDR3 in DNA: TGCAGTGCTAGAGATCCGGGACTAGCGGGAGGGCCCCCAGATACGCAGTATTTT.

This clone was detected a few times. The rearrangement uses TRBV20-1 and TRBJ1-2; the D gene is possibly TRBD1 (5 bases). Trimming pared 3 bases from V and 4 bases from J, leaving 12 bases between. Germline CDR1 and CDR2: DFQATT and SNEGSKA (reference sequence). The CDR3 covers 13 residues. CDR3 nucleotide sequence: TGCAGTGCTAGCCCCGGGGCTGCCTATGGCTACACCTTC. Translating it yields CSASPGAAYGYTF.

This clone turned up a few times. The J gene is TRBJ2-2, the V gene TRBV28; 9 bases fit TRBD1. The V gene end was trimmed by 5 bases and the J gene end by 1 base; junction bases not matched to a gene: 5. Germline V gene sequence: CDR1 MDHEN, CDR2 SYDVKM. There are 16 residues in the CDR3. In nucleotides, the CDR3 is TGTGCCAGCAGTCCGAGACAGGGGGGGAACACCGGGGAGCTGTTTTTT. It specifies CASSPRQGGNTGELFF.

This clone was counted a few times. J is TRBJ1-1 and V is TRBV12-3 or TRBV12-4; D is unresolved. This CDR3 spans 13 amino acids. The V gene lost 8 bases and the J gene lost 0 bases, with 10 bases spanning the gap. The CDR3 reads CASSRTVNTEAFF. In nucleotides, the CDR3 is TGTGCCAGCTCTCGGACGGTGAACACTGAAGCTTTCTTT.

This chain joins TRBV11-2 and TRBJ1-2; D not certain. Trimming shortened V by 4 bases and J by 6 bases, and 12 bases separated the two germline ends. Germline V gene data show CDR1 as SGHAT and CDR2 as FQNNGV. This CDR3 has 13 amino acids. The CDR3 protein is CASSSYGLNGYTF. CDR3 coding DNA: TGTGCCAGCAGCTCCTACGGTCTCAATGGCTACACCTTC.

V is TRBV27 and J is TRBJ1-1; D may be TRBD1 (5 bases). V was trimmed by 5 bases and J by 3 bases, leaving 16 bases between them. Germline V gene data show CDR1 as MNHEY and CDR2 as SMNVEV (reference sequence). The CDR3 has 15 amino acids. The DNA of the CDR3 is TGTGCCAGCAGTCAAAAGGGTGCAGGGTACACTGAAGCTTTCTTT. This sequence encodes CASSQKGAGYTEAFF.

V usage is TRBV2 and J usage is TRBJ2-7; 7 nucleotides align to TRBD1. CDR1 SNHLY and CDR2 FYNNEI come from the germline V gene. V trimming: 4 bases; J trimming: 0 bases; junction bases outside the gene matches: 9. The length of the CDR3 is 16 residues. The CDR3 DNA is TGTGCCAGCAGTGGAGCGGACAGGCTCGACTCCTACGAGCAGTACTTC. Amino acids: CASSGADRLDSYEQYF.

This chain connects TRBV11-2 to TRBJ2-1, with 10 bases lining up with TRBD2. The V gene end was trimmed by 1 base and the J gene end by 7 bases; junction bases not matched to a gene: 10. The CDR3 runs to 17 residues. Germline V CDR1 and CDR2: SGHAT, FQNNGV. In DNA, the CDR3 is TGTGCCAGCAGCTTAGTGGTGGCTAGCGGGAGCGGGAATGAGCAGTTCTTC. Translating it yields CASSLVVASGSGNEQFF.

The chain joins TRBV11-3 to TRBJ2-3; no clear D. CDR3 size: 10 residues. Germline-derived CDR1 and CDR2 are SGHNT and YENEEA. Trimming took off 6 bases at V and 6 bases at J, with 4 bases between the two ends. The CDR3 DNA reads as TGTGCCAGCAGTTTGGATACGCAGTATTTT. Its translation: CASSLDTQYF. The full variable domain, in which reference TRBV11-3 and TRBJ2-3 provide the parts outside the CDR3, is EAGVVQSPRYKIIEKKQPVAFWCNPISGHNTLYWYLQNLGQGPELLIRYENEEAVDDSQLPKDRFSAERLKGVDSTLKIQPAELGDSAVYLCASSLDTQYFGPGTRLTVL.

The V and J genes are TRBV12-3 or TRBV12-4 and TRBJ2-3, with a weak D call TRBD2 (6 bases). Trimming removed 6 bases from V and 14 bases from J, with 15 bases in between. This CDR3 is 11 amino acids long. The CDR3 nucleotides are TGTGCCAGCAGCACGGGGGTAGGGGTGTATTTT. This sequence encodes CASSTGVGVYF.

CDR3 region: CASSSAGGDTEAFF. In nucleotides, the CDR3 is TGCGCCAGCAGCTCCGCGGGGGGGGACACTGAAGCTTTCTTT. V gene TRBV4-3 combines with J gene TRBJ1-1, with D possibly TRBD1 on 5 matching bases. CDR3 length: 14 amino acids. From germline, CDR1 is LGHNA and CDR2 YSLEER. V was clipped by 5 bases and J by 3 bases, with 13 bases between them.

This clone was recorded many times. A clone one base away is much larger, so this may be a read error. This sequence joins TRBV5-1 and TRBJ1-2, with D perhaps TRBD1 (5 bases). The CDR3 has 12 amino acids. Germline V gene lookup returns CDR1 SGHRS and CDR2 YFSETQ. The CDR3 bases are TGCGCCAGCAGCTCGGACATCGGGTCCTACGCCTTC. Translation gives CASSSDIGSYAF.

The chain couples TRBV6-2 or TRBV6-3 to TRBJ2-7, with TRBD2 matching 7 bases. This CDR3 comprises 15 residues. The germline CDR1 and CDR2 sequences are MNHEY and SVGEGT. V dropped 1 base and J dropped 2; count of bases not matched to a gene: 5. In DNA form, the CDR3 reads TGTGCCAGCAGTTACTGGGCTAGCGGCCCCTACGAGCAGTACTTC. This encodes CASSYWASGPYEQYF.

The V call is TRBV7-2, the J call TRBJ2-7; TRBD2 matches 7 bases. This CDR3 has 16 amino acids. Germline V CDR1 and CDR2: SGHTA, FQGNSA. Unmatched junction bases numbered 8, after V lost 0 bases and J lost 3 bases. The CDR3 is CASSLAASGRHYEQYF. The DNA of the CDR3 is TGTGCCAGCAGCTTAGCCGCCTCCGGGAGGCACTACGAGCAGTACTTC. Variable domain in full (rest from reference TRBV7-2 and TRBJ2-7): GAGVSQSPSNKVTEKGKDVELRCDPISGHTALYWYRQSLGQGLEFLIYFQGNSAPDKSGLPSDRFSAERTGGSVSTLTIQRTQQEDSAVYLCASSLAASGRHYEQYFGPGTRLTVT.

At least ten counts were recorded for this clone. Within the sample, other DNA sequences also encode this same CDR3. The chain is built from TRBV28 and TRBJ2-5; 10 bases agree with TRBD2. This CDR3 has 16 residues. CDR1 MDHEN and CDR2 SYDVKM come from the germline V gene. With 5 bases clipped from V and 5 bases from J, the junction kept 11 bases outside the gene matches. The CDR3 sequence: CASSLSGGRGQETQYF. The CDR3 DNA is TGTGCCAGCAGTCTTAGCGGGGGGAGGGGGCAGGAGACCCAGTACTTC.